This is a list of T cell receptor beta chains from one sample in a study of CD8+ T cells in alopecia areata. Repertoires were generated with immunoSEQ multiplex PCR, while TCRdb's copy carries only in-frame clones and drops some. Among about 19,000 clones listed, around 60% were seen once. Sequenced here: skin, sampled at week 4, from a patient treated with tofacitinib. Source of these receptors: a human donor with alopecia areata. Both conserved end residues are part of each CDR3. Fields, in order: CDR3 length, V gene, D gene, clone size, J gene, CDR3 DNA, CDR3 protein. D genes are given only for firm matches. The listing skips clone size in some rows; elsewhere it reads once, few, many or a size class.

cdr3_length: 14; v_call: TRBV5-1; d_call: NA; clone_size: once; j_call: TRBJ1-5; cdr3_nt: TGCGCCAGCAGCTTGGACAGCAAGGGTCAGCCCCAGCATTTT; cdr3_aa: CASSLDSKGQPQHF
cdr3_length: 14; v_call: TRBV5-5; d_call: TRBD2; clone_size: NA; j_call: TRBJ2-7; cdr3_nt: TGTGCCAGCAGCTTGGCGGGAGGTCACTACGAGCAGTACTTC; cdr3_aa: CASSLAGGHYEQYF
cdr3_length: 14; v_call: TRBV10-2; d_call: TRBD1; clone_size: few; j_call: TRBJ1-5; cdr3_nt: TGCGCCAGCAACTCACAGGGGGGTGGTCAGCCCCAGCATTTT; cdr3_aa: CASNSQGGGQPQHF
cdr3_length: 11; v_call: TRBV6-1; d_call: NA; clone_size: NA; j_call: TRBJ2-2; cdr3_nt: TGTGCCAGCAGGGACTTCGGGGAGCTGTTTTTT; cdr3_aa: CASRDFGELFF
cdr3_length: 18; v_call: TRBV5-5; d_call: NA; clone_size: NA; j_call: TRBJ1-2; cdr3_nt: TGTGCCAGCAGCTTGGTTCCAGGAAGTTTTACCCTCAACTATGGCTACACCTTC; cdr3_aa: CASSLVPGSFTLNYGYTF
cdr3_length: 14; v_call: TRBV4-3; d_call: NA; clone_size: NA; j_call: TRBJ2-7; cdr3_nt: TGCGCCAGCAGCCAAGATCGGACCTCCTACGAGCAGTACTTC; cdr3_aa: CASSQDRTSYEQYF
cdr3_length: 16; v_call: TRBV4-1; d_call: TRBD2; clone_size: few; j_call: TRBJ2-1; cdr3_nt: TGCGCCAGCAGCCACACTAGCGGGGGGCCCTACAATGAGCAGTTCTTC; cdr3_aa: CASSHTSGGPYNEQFF
cdr3_length: 16; v_call: TRBV6-1; d_call: NA; clone_size: once; j_call: TRBJ1-2; cdr3_nt: TGTGCCAGCAGTGAACCACGGCCCGACGGAATCTATGGCTACACCTTC; cdr3_aa: CASSEPRPDGIYGYTF
cdr3_length: 14; v_call: TRBV10-3; d_call: NA; clone_size: NA; j_call: TRBJ2-5; cdr3_nt: TGTGCCATCAGTGACCCCCCGAGGCGAGAGACCCAGTACTTC; cdr3_aa: CAISDPPRRETQYF
cdr3_length: 15; v_call: TRBV4-3; d_call: TRBD2; clone_size: NA; j_call: TRBJ2-7; cdr3_nt: TGCGCCAGCAGCCAAGGACTAGCGGGGGGCGACGAGCAGTACTTC; cdr3_aa: CASSQGLAGGDEQYF
cdr3_length: 12; v_call: TRBV11-1; d_call: TRBD1; clone_size: NA; j_call: TRBJ2-4; cdr3_nt: TGTGCCAGCAGCTTTGACAGGGGGGAGACGTACTTC; cdr3_aa: CASSFDRGETYF
cdr3_length: 16; v_call: TRBV10-2; d_call: NA; clone_size: NA; j_call: TRBJ2-2; cdr3_nt: TGCGCCAGCAGGGGTCACTTGGAGGTGAACACCGGGGAGCTGTTTTTT; cdr3_aa: CASRGHLEVNTGELFF
cdr3_length: 14; v_call: TRBV5-1; d_call: TRBD2; clone_size: NA; j_call: TRBJ2-2; cdr3_nt: TGCGCCAGCCGAGCCCCCGGGGGGGCCGGGGAGCTGTTTTTT; cdr3_aa: CASRAPGGAGELFF
cdr3_length: 11; v_call: TRBV7-9; d_call: NA; clone_size: NA; j_call: TRBJ1-1; cdr3_nt: TGTGCCAGCACGTCCGGGGCCCAAACTTTCTTT; cdr3_aa: CASTSGAQTFF
cdr3_length: 15; v_call: TRBV4-3; d_call: TRBD1; clone_size: large; j_call: TRBJ1-5; cdr3_nt: TGCGCCAGCAGCCACACTACAGGGGGCGGTCAGCCCCAGCATTTT; cdr3_aa: CASSHTTGGGQPQHF
cdr3_length: 14; v_call: TRBV5-6; d_call: TRBD1; clone_size: NA; j_call: TRBJ2-7; cdr3_nt: TGTGCCAGCAGACGGACAGGGGCTTCCTACGAGCAGTACTTC; cdr3_aa: CASRRTGASYEQYF
cdr3_length: 14; v_call: TRBV28; d_call: TRBD1; clone_size: NA; j_call: TRBJ1-2; cdr3_nt: TGTGCCAGCAGTCTCCAACAGGGGGCGGGCGGCTACACCTTC; cdr3_aa: CASSLQQGAGGYTF
cdr3_length: 16; v_call: TRBV5-1; d_call: NA; clone_size: NA; j_call: TRBJ1-2; cdr3_nt: TGCGCCAGCAGCCCTGGACAGCTCAGTATAAACTATGGCTACACCTTC; cdr3_aa: CASSPGQLSINYGYTF
cdr3_length: 14; v_call: TRBV7-9; d_call: NA; clone_size: NA; j_call: TRBJ2-7; cdr3_nt: TGTGCCAGCAGCTTGGACGTGAGCTCCTACGAGCAGTACTTC; cdr3_aa: CASSLDVSSYEQYF
cdr3_length: 15; v_call: TRBV7-2; d_call: TRBD1; clone_size: NA; j_call: TRBJ2-1; cdr3_nt: TGTGCCAGCAGCTTGAACCGGGACAGTTACAATGAGCAGTTCTTC; cdr3_aa: CASSLNRDSYNEQFF
cdr3_length: 15; v_call: TRBV6-1; d_call: NA; clone_size: once; j_call: TRBJ1-5; cdr3_nt: TGTGCCAGCAGGCCTCAGGGGTCGGGAGGTCAGCCCCAGCATTTT; cdr3_aa: CASRPQGSGGQPQHF
cdr3_length: 14; v_call: TRBV5-4; d_call: TRBD1; clone_size: NA; j_call: TRBJ2-7; cdr3_nt: TGTGCCAGCAGCTTCGACAGGGTAGGCTACGAGCAGTACTTC; cdr3_aa: CASSFDRVGYEQYF
cdr3_length: 21; v_call: TRBV4-3; d_call: NA; clone_size: NA; j_call: TRBJ1-2; cdr3_nt: TGCGCCAGCAGCCAAGTCCTCATCCTCGTTTCGGACAGCCCCACTAACTATGGCTACACCTTC; cdr3_aa: CASSQVLILVSDSPTNYGYTF
cdr3_length: 13; v_call: TRBV28; d_call: TRBD1; clone_size: NA; j_call: TRBJ1-2; cdr3_nt: TGTGCCAGCAGTTTGGGGACAGGGGTAGGCTACACCTTC; cdr3_aa: CASSLGTGVGYTF
cdr3_length: 12; v_call: TRBV19; d_call: NA; clone_size: NA; j_call: TRBJ1-1; cdr3_nt: TGTGCCAGTAGTATGGGTGACACTGAAGCTTTCTTT; cdr3_aa: CASSMGDTEAFF
cdr3_length: 13; v_call: TRBV14; d_call: NA; clone_size: NA; j_call: TRBJ1-1; cdr3_nt: TGTGCCAGCAGCCAAGTTTGGGGCGTTGAAGCTTTCTTT; cdr3_aa: CASSQVWGVEAFF
cdr3_length: 13; v_call: TRBV7-9; d_call: NA; clone_size: few; j_call: TRBJ1-1; cdr3_nt: TGTGCCAGCAGCTTAGAAGGGGCCACTGAAGCTTTCTTT; cdr3_aa: CASSLEGATEAFF
cdr3_length: 20; v_call: TRBV4-1; d_call: TRBD2; clone_size: few; j_call: TRBJ2-1; cdr3_nt: TGCGCCAGCAGCCAAATCACGGGGACTAGCGGTTCGTGGGTCCCAGATGAGCAGTTCTTC; cdr3_aa: CASSQITGTSGSWVPDEQFF
cdr3_length: 13; v_call: TRBV18; d_call: NA; clone_size: NA; j_call: TRBJ1-5; cdr3_nt: TGTGCCAGCTCACGGGGGAGCAATCAGCCCCAGCATTTT; cdr3_aa: CASSRGSNQPQHF
cdr3_length: 15; v_call: TRBV5-4; d_call: NA; clone_size: NA; j_call: TRBJ2-1; cdr3_nt: TGTGCCAGCAGCTTGGGGATGGCCTCCTACAATGAGCAGTTCTTC; cdr3_aa: CASSLGMASYNEQFF
cdr3_length: 16; v_call: TRBV7-2; d_call: NA; clone_size: few; j_call: TRBJ2-4; cdr3_nt: TGTGCCAGCAGCTTAGGGGCAGGTCCTACAGAAAACATTCAGTACTTC; cdr3_aa: CASSLGAGPTENIQYF
cdr3_length: 21; v_call: TRBV15; d_call: TRBD2; clone_size: NA; j_call: TRBJ2-1; cdr3_nt: TGTGCCACCAGCAGAGACGGGTGGCTAGCGGGGGGCGAGAGCTCCTACAATGAGCAGTTCTTC; cdr3_aa: CATSRDGWLAGGESSYNEQFF
cdr3_length: 15; v_call: TRBV15; d_call: NA; clone_size: few; j_call: TRBJ1-2; cdr3_nt: TGTGCCACCAGCAGAGATCTCCGGCCGGGCTATGGCTACACCTTC; cdr3_aa: CATSRDLRPGYGYTF
cdr3_length: 12; v_call: TRBV4-1; d_call: NA; clone_size: few; j_call: TRBJ2-7; cdr3_nt: TGCGCCAGCAGCTCCAGGGGCTACGAGCAGTACTTC; cdr3_aa: CASSSRGYEQYF
cdr3_length: 14; v_call: TRBV27; d_call: NA; clone_size: once; j_call: TRBJ2-7; cdr3_nt: TGTGCCAGCAGCCTTAGAACAGGGTTTTACGAGCAGTACTTC; cdr3_aa: CASSLRTGFYEQYF
cdr3_length: 18; v_call: TRBV7-2; d_call: TRBD2; clone_size: few; j_call: TRBJ2-1; cdr3_nt: TGTGCCAGCAGCTTATTTCCCCGGGGGGGGGCCAACACCAATGAGCAGTTCTTC; cdr3_aa: CASSLFPRGGANTNEQFF
cdr3_length: 14; v_call: TRBV27; d_call: NA; clone_size: few; j_call: TRBJ1-2; cdr3_nt: TGTGCCAGCAGTTTATCGCTGGCAGGGCAAGGCTACACCTTC; cdr3_aa: CASSLSLAGQGYTF
cdr3_length: 14; v_call: TRBV9; d_call: NA; clone_size: NA; j_call: TRBJ2-5; cdr3_nt: TGTGCCAGCAGCCCAGGACCCCAAGGGGAGACCCAGTACTTC; cdr3_aa: CASSPGPQGETQYF
cdr3_length: 14; v_call: TRBV2; d_call: TRBD1; clone_size: NA; j_call: TRBJ1-6; cdr3_nt: TGTGCCAGCAGCCCGACGACAGGGAGGTCACCCCTCCACTTT; cdr3_aa: CASSPTTGRSPLHF
cdr3_length: 13; v_call: TRBV19; d_call: NA; clone_size: NA; j_call: TRBJ2-5; cdr3_nt: TGTGCCAGTAGTATGATGGGCGGAGAGACCCAGTACTTC; cdr3_aa: CASSMMGGETQYF
cdr3_length: 14; v_call: TRBV30; d_call: NA; clone_size: NA; j_call: TRBJ1-2; cdr3_nt: TGTGCCTGGAGTGGCCGGGGGCCTAACTATGGCTACACCTTC; cdr3_aa: CAWSGRGPNYGYTF
cdr3_length: 15; v_call: TRBV5-1; d_call: NA; clone_size: NA; j_call: TRBJ2-6; cdr3_nt: TGCGCCAGCAGCTCCGCAACCTCTGGGGCCAACGTCCTGACTTTC; cdr3_aa: CASSSATSGANVLTF
cdr3_length: 13; v_call: TRBV5-1; d_call: NA; clone_size: NA; j_call: TRBJ2-3; cdr3_nt: TGCGCCAGCAGGAGGTTAGAGACAGATACGCAGTATTTT; cdr3_aa: CASRRLETDTQYF